A single sample gave rise to the 12 T cell receptor beta chains below, sequenced in a study of T cell repertoires in cytomegalovirus infection (dated by TCRdb to between 2017 and 2020). TCRdb lists the instrument as Illumina HiSeq 1500. Through fastp at Q25 and MiXCR, TCRdb rebuilt clones from the public reads, retaining in-frame beta chains. Each record represents a unique CDR3 protein, reported with the most common genes and DNA among its rows. Across this sample there are some 300,000 distinct CDR3 sequences, with approximately 10% seen only once. Around 2.4% of the sample comes from the top ten. Sequences were obtained from PBMCs. The receptors derive from a human donor in good health (CMV status not recorded). Some clones in this sample may be carry-over from other donors' samples.

The CDR3 DNA reads TGTGCCAGCAGTTACGGGGCGGGGAAGTACGAGCAGTACTTC. This sequence encodes CASSYGAGKYEQYF. This chain connects TRBV6-5 to TRBJ2-7, with a tentative D call TRBD2 (6 bases). Germline CDR1 and CDR2: MNHEY and SVGAGI. There are 14 residues in the CDR3. The V gene lost 2 bases and the J gene lost 4 bases, with 12 bases spanning the gap.

This clonotype has ten or more counts. The rearrangement links TRBV6-2 or TRBV6-3 to TRBJ1-5; D is ambiguous. Germline CDR1 is MNHEY and CDR2 is SVGEGT. The CDR3 runs to 12 residues. V was clipped by 4 bases and J by 6 bases, with 7 bases between them. The CDR3 protein is CASSFAGQPQHF. Here the CDR3 DNA reads TGTGCCAGCAGTTTCGCAGGTCAGCCCCAGCATTTT.

In regard to this clonotype: A read error may account for a junction end that differs from germline. The chain carries TRBV5-5 and TRBJ1-2, with D possibly matching TRBD1 (5 bases). The CDR3 runs to 14 residues. CDR1 SGHKS and CDR2 YYEKEE come from the germline V gene (reference sequence). The CDR3 region has the DNA TGTGCCAGCAGCGGCGGGACGGCAAACTATGGCTTCACCTTC. As protein: CASSGGTANYGFTF.

This clonotype showed up many times. CDR3 DNA sequence: TGTGCCAGCAGTTACTCTGACAGGGGAGCCTATGGCTACACCTTC. Translating it yields CASSYSDRGAYGYTF. J is TRBJ1-2 and V is TRBV6-6; 8 nucleotides agree with TRBD1. The CDR3 loop spans 15 amino acids. Trimming at V came to 0 bases and at J to 4 bases, leaving 4 bases not matched to a gene. The germline V gene has CDR1 MNHNY and CDR2 SVGAGI (reference sequence).

The chain carries TRBV5-6 and TRBJ2-3, with 10 bases lining up with TRBD1. The V gene end was trimmed by 5 bases and the J gene end by 3 bases; junction bases not matched to a gene: 9. Germline values: CDR1 SGHDT, CDR2 YYEEEE. CDR3 length: 16 amino acids. The CDR3 coding sequence is TGTGCCAGCAGTTCCGTCGGGACAGGGGCTACAGATACGCAGTATTTT. Its protein is CASSSVGTGATDTQYF.

The V and J genes are TRBV2 and TRBJ1-1; tentative D call: TRBD1 (6 bases). The CDR3 contains 14 residues. Germline V lookup: CDR1 SNHLY, CDR2 FYNNEI. Trimming took 5 bases from V and 6 from J, leaving 16 bases between them. The CDR3, as DNA: TGTGCCAGCAGTTCGGGTCCCGGGGGCTCTGAAGCTTTCTTT. Its translation is CASSSGPGGSEAFF. Full variable domain (outside the CDR3, taken from reference TRBV2 and TRBJ1-1): EPEVTQTPSHQVTQMGQEVILRCVPISNHLYFYWYRQILGQKVEFLVSFYNNEISEKSEIFDDQFSVERPDGSNFTLKIRSTKLEDSAMYFCASSSGPGGSEAFFGQGTRLTVV.

A word on this clonotype: A single base separates this from a much larger clone, so it may be a read error. The chain uses TRBV6-2 or TRBV6-3 and TRBJ2-1, with 10 bases identical to TRBD1. The CDR3 runs to 14 residues. Germline CDR1 is MNHEY and CDR2 is SVGEGT. CDR3 bases: TGTACCAGCAGATCGGACAGGGGGGGGAATGAGCAGTTCTTC. This encodes CTSRSDRGGNEQFF.

The genes are TRBV7-2 and TRBJ2-3; 7 positions match TRBD2. Germline V lookup: CDR1 SGHTA, CDR2 FQGNSA. V was pared by 5 bases and J by 5 bases, with 4 bases of the junction left unmatched. The CDR3 is 13 residues long. CDR3 coding DNA: TGTGCCAGCAGCCGGGAGGCTTTAGATACGCAGTATTTT. Its translation is CASSREALDTQYF.

The chain has TRBV20-1 and TRBJ1-5, with TRBD1 as a possible D gene (6 bases). Germline CDR1 DFQATT, CDR2 SNEGSKA (reference sequence). The CDR3 length is 13 residues. V lost 5 bases and J lost 3, with 11 bases in between. CDR3 protein: CSAPDRTNQPQHF. CDR3 sequence (DNA): TGCAGTGCTCCGGACAGAACCAATCAGCCCCAGCATTTT.

Many counts were recorded for this clonotype. This rearrangement joins TRBV6-2 or TRBV6-3 to TRBJ1-1, with a possible D match to TRBD1 (6 bases). This CDR3 contains 16 residues. The germline CDR1 and CDR2 sequences are MNHEY and SVGEGT. V was shortened by 8 bases and J by 1 base, with 20 bases between the two germline ends. CDR3 coding DNA: TGTGCCAGCCTTAAGGGGATTTACAGGGCGAACACTGAAGCTTTCTTT. As protein: CASLKGIYRANTEAFF.

This clonotype occurred many times. V is TRBV25-1 and J is TRBJ2-1, with D possibly matching TRBD2 (7 bases). V was clipped by 8 bases and J by 7 bases, with 15 bases between them. In germline, CDR1 is MGHDK, CDR2 SYGVNS. The CDR3 consists of 13 residues. The CDR3 is CASCGGSWNEQFF. The CDR3 region has the DNA TGTGCCAGCTGCGGGGGCAGCTGGAATGAGCAGTTCTTC.

V and J are TRBV24-1 and TRBJ2-1; a possible D gene is TRBD1 (5 bases). Germline CDR1 and CDR2: KGHDR and SFDVKD. V dropped 6 bases and J dropped 4 bases, with 12 bases sitting between them. The CDR3 runs to 14 residues. CDR3 amino acids: CATSTQGIYNEQFF. In DNA, the CDR3 is TGTGCCACCAGTACCCAGGGAATTTACAATGAGCAGTTCTTC.